These 24 T cell receptor beta chains came from one sample sequenced in a study of graft-versus-host responses after intestinal transplantation. Graft material was processed, releasing intraepithelial and lamina propria lymphocytes. Sequencing was performed with immunoSEQ multiplex PCR; in TCRdb, only in-frame clones are kept and a portion is missing. The table records 3,600 or so clones, approximately 72% of them present only once. This specimen was ileum tissue, taken about 920 days after intestinal transplantation. The receptors come from a human patient who received an intestinal transplant, so some T cells may come from the graft donor.

The rearrangement uses TRBV5-6 and TRBJ2-7; no clear D gene. Per germline, CDR1 SGHDT and CDR2 YYEEEE. CDR3 size: 12 residues. The ends were cut back, 2 bases at V and 6 bases at J, with 9 bases in the middle. The CDR3 loop is CASSLKPGEQYF. CDR3 nucleotide sequence: TGTGCCAGCAGCTTAAAACCGGGCGAGCAGTACTTC.

The chain links TRBV30 to TRBJ1-2, with 7 bases aligning to TRBD1. The length of the CDR3 is 14 residues. Trimming cost V 0 bases and J 6 bases; bases outside gene matches: 7. Per germline, CDR1 GTSNPN and CDR2 SVGIG (reference sequence). In DNA form, the CDR3 reads TGTGCCTGGAGTGTACAGGGAGGGGGCGATGGCTACACCTTC. Protein: CAWSVQGGGDGYTF.

The CDR3 protein is CASSPTRGQETQYF. The DNA of the CDR3 is TGTGCCAGCTCCCCCACGCGGGGACAAGAGACCCAGTACTTC. This chain joins TRBV18 and TRBJ2-5; tentatively, D is TRBD2 (6 bases). This CDR3 comprises 14 residues. Germline CDR1 KGHSH, CDR2 LQKENI. The V end was cut by 6 bases, the J end by 2 bases, with 13 bases between.

This chain uses TRBV7-9 with TRBJ2-1, with D possibly being TRBD2 (6 bases). CDR3 size: 16 residues. The V and J ends lost 5 bases and 0 bases respectively, with 14 bases between them. The germline V gene has CDR1 SEHNR and CDR2 FQNEAQ (reference sequence). CDR3 DNA: TGTGCCAGCAGCCATCAGGGACTCTTCTCCTACAATGAGCAGTTCTTC. It specifies CASSHQGLFSYNEQFF.

The chain uses TRBV21-1 and TRBJ2-2; the listed D gene, TRBD2, was not tested against the DNA. TRBV21-1 has pseudogene status. The CDR3 length is 17 residues. CDR3 nucleotide sequence: TGTGCCTCCCGGGGGGGACTAGCGGGGAGAAACACCGGGGAGCTGTTTTTT. Its protein product is CASRGGLAGRNTGELFF.

The chain is built from TRBV19 and TRBJ2-6; D gene ambiguous. The CDR3 consists of 14 residues. The ends were cut back, 7 bases at V and 1 base at J, with 8 bases in the middle. Germline CDR1 reads LNHDA; CDR2 reads SQIVND (reference sequence). CDR3 sequence: CASNPVSGANVLTF. The CDR3 coding sequence is TGTGCCAGTAATCCAGTTTCTGGGGCCAACGTCCTGACTTTC. Full variable domain (outside the CDR3, taken from reference TRBV19 and TRBJ2-6): DGGITQSPKYLFRKEGQNVTLSCEQNLNHDAMYWYRQDPGQGLRLIYYSQIVNDFQKGDIAEGYSVSREKKESFPLTVTSAQKNPTAFYLCASNPVSGANVLTFGAGSRLTVL.

About this clone: Distinct nucleotide sequences in the sample also encode this CDR3. The J gene is TRBJ2-1, the V gene TRBV6-4; 7 bases map to TRBD2. V gave up 2 bases and J gave up 1 base; unmatched junction bases: 2. The CDR3 sequence is 15 residues long. The germline V gene encodes CDR1 MRHNA and CDR2 SNTAGT. Here the CDR3 reads CASSDEAGSYNEQFF. The CDR3 DNA reads as TGTGCCAGCAGTGACGAAGCGGGGTCCTACAATGAGCAGTTCTTC.

The V call is TRBV5-6, the J call TRBJ2-3, with 8 bases that match TRBD2. The junction had 9 bases not matched to a gene; V was cut back by 0 bases and J by 3 bases. From germline, CDR1 is SGHDT and CDR2 YYEEEE. The CDR3 runs 17 residues. CDR3 nucleotides: TGTGCCAGCAGCTTGGGCCCCCCGGGAGGGGGGACAGATACGCAGTATTTT. Translating it yields CASSLGPPGGGTDTQYF.

V is TRBV7-3 and J is TRBJ1-6; D gene unclear. This CDR3 region has 14 residues. The germline gives CDR1 SGHTA, CDR2 FQGTGA. V was clipped by 3 bases and J by 7 bases, with 10 bases between them. This chain's CDR3 is CASSLTEFNSPLHF. CDR3 bases: TGTGCCAGCAGCTTGACGGAATTCAATTCACCCCTCCACTTT.

V and J are TRBV5-6 and TRBJ2-7; 9 bases line up with TRBD2. Looked up from germline, CDR1 is SGHDT and CDR2 is YYEEEE. The CDR3 runs to 14 residues. Trimming cost V 4 bases and J 5 bases; bases outside gene matches: 7. CDR3 sequence: CASSPRLAAHEQYF. CDR3 in DNA: TGTGCCAGCAGCCCCAGACTAGCGGCCCACGAGCAGTACTTC.

The chain has TRBV18 and TRBJ1-1; tentative D call: TRBD1 (5 bases). This CDR3 is 17 amino acids long. Germline loops: CDR1 KGHSH, CDR2 LQKENI. Deletions cut 2 bases from V and 0 bases from J, with 16 bases between. The CDR3 sequence: CASSPTGGAGMNTEAFF. In DNA form, the CDR3 reads TGTGCCAGCTCACCAACCGGGGGTGCGGGGATGAACACTGAAGCTTTCTTT.

The chain carries TRBV7-8 and TRBJ2-5; no definite D call. The CDR3 has 12 residues. V was clipped by 3 bases and J by 5 bases, with 7 bases between them. Germline V gene data show CDR1 as SGHVS and CDR2 as FQNEAQ. The CDR3 bases are TGTGCCAGCAGCTTGGTTTCGGAGACCCAGTACTTC. Its translation: CASSLVSETQYF.

J is TRBJ2-1 and V is TRBV7-2, with a possible D match to TRBD1 (5 bases). The CDR3 loop spans 17 amino acids. Germline assignment: CDR1 SGHTA and CDR2 FQGNSA. Trimming took 5 bases from V and 1 from J, leaving 18 bases between them. As DNA, the CDR3 is TGTGCCAGCAGCCTCAACCCAGGGTTCGGATCCTACAATGAGCAGTTCTTC. Its protein is CASSLNPGFGSYNEQFF.

This chain uses TRBV5-5 with TRBJ2-1, with 10 nucleotides matching TRBD2. This CDR3 comprises 17 residues. V lost 3 bases and J lost 0; bases outside the gene matches: 6. The germline CDR1 and CDR2 sequences are SGHKS and YYEKEE (reference sequence). The CDR3 coding sequence is TGTGCCAGCAGCTACGGACTAGCGGTCCTCTCCTACAATGAGCAGTTCTTC. This encodes CASSYGLAVLSYNEQFF.

V gene TRBV20-1 combines with J gene TRBJ2-1; D is ambiguous. This CDR3 region has 11 residues. Germline values: CDR1 DFQATT, CDR2 SNEGSKA (reference sequence). CDR3: CGLAYSNEQFF. For the CDR3, the DNA is TGCGGTCTGGCATATTCCAATGAGCAGTTCTTC.

Of note for this clone: The junction and the germline gene differ at one end; a read error may be behind it. Other DNA sequences from this sample encode an identical CDR3 as well. The chain links TRBV5-1 to TRBJ2-3; 8 bases map to TRBD2. Per the germline V gene, CDR1 is SGHRS and CDR2 is YFSETQ. The length of the CDR3 is 14 residues. As DNA, the CDR3 is TGTGCCAGCAGCTTAGCGGGGACCACAGATACGCAGTATTTT. This encodes CASSLAGTTDTQYF.

The V call is TRBV28, the J call TRBJ2-1, with TRBD2 matching over 9 bases. CDR1 is MDHEN and CDR2 is SYDVKM in the germline V gene. V shed 3 bases, J shed 10 bases, and the junction held 22 bases outside the gene matches. The CDR3 spans 19 residues. CDR3 coding DNA: TGTGCCAGCAGTTTTGAGGTTGGAGATAGCGGGGGACCCTTTGGCGAGCAGTTCTTC. The encoded protein is CASSFEVGDSGGPFGEQFF.

This chain connects TRBV18 to TRBJ2-5, with TRBD1 matching over 9 bases. With V trimmed by 2 bases and J by 4 bases, 8 bases remained unmatched. Germline V gene data show CDR1 as KGHSH and CDR2 as LQKENI. The CDR3 is 16 residues long. In nucleotides, the CDR3 is TGTGCCAGCTCACCAGAAAACAGGGGGCGCGGAGAGACCCAGTACTTC. Translating gives CASSPENRGRGETQYF.

Points on this clone: A junction end diverges from the germline sequence, so it may reflect a read error. The chain is built from TRBV27 and TRBJ1-2; D might be TRBD1 (6 bases). This CDR3 comprises 13 residues. CDR1 and CDR2 from the germline V gene are MNHEY and SMNVEV (reference sequence). The CDR3 loop is CASSLGQGTKMIF. In nucleotides, the CDR3 is TGTGCCAGCAGTTTAGGGCAGGGGACGAAGATGATCTTC.

The rearrangement links TRBV19 to TRBJ2-2; TRBD2 agrees at 13 bases. V dropped 5 bases and J dropped 6; count of bases not matched to a gene: 3. From germline, CDR1 is LNHDA and CDR2 SQIVND (reference sequence). The CDR3 has 15 residues. DNA for the CDR3: TGTGCCAGTAGTGGACTAGCGGGAGTATCCGGGGAGCTGTTTTTT. Protein: CASSGLAGVSGELFF.

The chain combines TRBV19 with TRBJ2-3; D possibly corresponds to TRBD2 (5 bases). V was trimmed by 1 base and J by 1 base, leaving 12 bases between them. CDR1 and CDR2 from the germline V gene are LNHDA and SQIVND (reference sequence). This CDR3 is built from 16 residues. The CDR3 DNA sequence: TGTGCCAGTAGTATAGTGGGAGCGGTGGGCACAGATACGCAGTATTTT. As protein: CASSIVGAVGTDTQYF.

The V call is TRBV6-5, the J call TRBJ2-7; 13 bases are a match to TRBD2. The CDR3 runs 14 residues. The V gene's germline CDR1 is MNHEY and CDR2 SVGAGI. V was clipped by 6 bases and J by 6 bases; unmatched bases: 5. The DNA of the CDR3 is TGTGCCAGCAGCTCACTAGCGGGGGGGCCCGAGCAGTACTTC. It yields the protein CASSSLAGGPEQYF.

J is TRBJ1-4 and V is TRBV6-5; 10 bases are a match to TRBD1. Germline V gene lookup returns CDR1 MNHEY and CDR2 SVGAGI. Germline trimming cut 2 bases from V and 0 bases from J; bases unmatched to any gene: 0. This CDR3 has 16 residues. CDR3 sequence: CASSYGTGATNEKLFF. The CDR3 coding sequence is TGTGCCAGCAGTTACGGGACAGGGGCAACTAATGAAAAACTGTTTTTT.

In nucleotides, the CDR3 is TGTGCCAGCAGCTTATCACAGGGGTCCTACACTGAAGCTTTCTTT. Protein product: CASSLSQGSYTEAFF. V and J are TRBV5-4 and TRBJ1-1, with TRBD1 matching over 7 bases. Germline V gives CDR1 SGHNT, CDR2 YYREEE (reference sequence). This CDR3 is built from 15 residues. V was clipped by 2 bases and J by 3 bases; unmatched bases: 7.